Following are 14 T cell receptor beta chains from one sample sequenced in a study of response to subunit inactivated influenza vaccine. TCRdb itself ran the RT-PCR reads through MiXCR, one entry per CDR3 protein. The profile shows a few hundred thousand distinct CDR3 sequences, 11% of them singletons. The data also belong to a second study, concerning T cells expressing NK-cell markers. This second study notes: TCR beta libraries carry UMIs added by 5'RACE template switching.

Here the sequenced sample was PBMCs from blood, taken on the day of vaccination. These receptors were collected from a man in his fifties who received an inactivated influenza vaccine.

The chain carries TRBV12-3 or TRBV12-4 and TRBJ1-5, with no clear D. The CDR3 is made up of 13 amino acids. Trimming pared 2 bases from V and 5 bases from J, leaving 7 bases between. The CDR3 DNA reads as TGTGCCAGCAGTTTAACCGTTGATCAGCCCCAGCATTTT. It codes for CASSLTVDQPQHF.

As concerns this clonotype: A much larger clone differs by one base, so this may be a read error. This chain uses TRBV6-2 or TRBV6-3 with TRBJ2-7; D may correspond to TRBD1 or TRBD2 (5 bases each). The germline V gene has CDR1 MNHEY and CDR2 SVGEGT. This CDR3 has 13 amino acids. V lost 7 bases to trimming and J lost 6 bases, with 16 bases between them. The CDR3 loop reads CASKRSGPLEQYF. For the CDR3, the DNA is TGTGCCAGCAAGCGGTCAGGGCCACTCGAGCAGTACTTC.

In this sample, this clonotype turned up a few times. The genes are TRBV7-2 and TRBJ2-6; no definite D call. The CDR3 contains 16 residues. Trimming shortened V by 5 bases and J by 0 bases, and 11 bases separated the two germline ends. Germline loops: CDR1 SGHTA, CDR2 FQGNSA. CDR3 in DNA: TGTGCCAGCAGCCCCCCTGGGCTCTCTGGGGCCAACGTCCTGACTTTC. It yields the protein CASSPPGLSGANVLTF.

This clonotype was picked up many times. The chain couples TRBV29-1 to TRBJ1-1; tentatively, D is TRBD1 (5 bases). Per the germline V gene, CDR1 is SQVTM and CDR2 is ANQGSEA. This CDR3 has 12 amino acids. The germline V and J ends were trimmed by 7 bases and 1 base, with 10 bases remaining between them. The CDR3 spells CSGGHSNTEAFF. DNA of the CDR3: TGCAGCGGAGGACATTCGAACACTGAAGCTTTCTTT.

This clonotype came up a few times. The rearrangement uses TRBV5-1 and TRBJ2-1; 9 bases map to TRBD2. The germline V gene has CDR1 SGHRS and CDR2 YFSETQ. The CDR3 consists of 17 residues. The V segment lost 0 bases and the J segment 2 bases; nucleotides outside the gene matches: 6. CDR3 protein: CASSLGGSGSPYNEQFF. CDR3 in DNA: TGCGCCAGCAGCTTGGGGGGTAGCGGGAGCCCCTACAATGAGCAGTTCTTC.

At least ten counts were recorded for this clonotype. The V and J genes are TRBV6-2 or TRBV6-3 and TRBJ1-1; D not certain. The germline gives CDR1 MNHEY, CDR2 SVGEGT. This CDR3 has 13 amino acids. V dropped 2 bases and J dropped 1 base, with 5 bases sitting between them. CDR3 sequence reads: CASSYAWNTEAFF. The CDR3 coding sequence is TGTGCCAGCAGTTACGCATGGAACACTGAAGCTTTCTTT.

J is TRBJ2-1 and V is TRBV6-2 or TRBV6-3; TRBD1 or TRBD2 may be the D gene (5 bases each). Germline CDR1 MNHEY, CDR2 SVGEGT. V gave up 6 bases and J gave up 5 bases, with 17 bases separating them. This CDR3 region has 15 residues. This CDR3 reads CASSPAGTGHNEQFF. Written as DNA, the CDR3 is TGTGCCAGCAGCCCAGCCGGGACGGGGCACAATGAGCAGTTCTTC.

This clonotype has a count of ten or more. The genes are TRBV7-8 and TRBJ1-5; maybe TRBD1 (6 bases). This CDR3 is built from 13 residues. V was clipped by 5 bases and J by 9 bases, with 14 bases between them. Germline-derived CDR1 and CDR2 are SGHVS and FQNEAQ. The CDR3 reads CASSPGQFGPQHF. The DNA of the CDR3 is TGTGCCAGCAGCCCCGGACAGTTTGGGCCCCAGCATTTT.

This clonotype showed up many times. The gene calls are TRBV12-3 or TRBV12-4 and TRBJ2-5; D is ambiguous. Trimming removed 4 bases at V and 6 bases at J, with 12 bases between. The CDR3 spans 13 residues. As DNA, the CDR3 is TGTGCCAGCAGTTCGGGCAGCCGGAAGACCCAGTACTTC. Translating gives CASSSGSRKTQYF.

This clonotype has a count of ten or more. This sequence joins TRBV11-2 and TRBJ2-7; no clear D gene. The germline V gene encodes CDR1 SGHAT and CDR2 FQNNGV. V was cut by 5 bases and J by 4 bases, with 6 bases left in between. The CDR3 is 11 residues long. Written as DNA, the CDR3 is TGTGCCAGCAGCCGCGAGTACGAGCAGTACTTC. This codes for CASSREYEQYF.

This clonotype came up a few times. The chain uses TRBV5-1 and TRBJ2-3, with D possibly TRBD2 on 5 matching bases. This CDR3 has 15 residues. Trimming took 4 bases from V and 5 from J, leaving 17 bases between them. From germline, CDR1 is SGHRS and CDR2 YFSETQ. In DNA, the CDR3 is TGCGCCAGCAGCAGATCCACCCTAGCTGAAGATACGCAGTATTTT. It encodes CASSRSTLAEDTQYF.

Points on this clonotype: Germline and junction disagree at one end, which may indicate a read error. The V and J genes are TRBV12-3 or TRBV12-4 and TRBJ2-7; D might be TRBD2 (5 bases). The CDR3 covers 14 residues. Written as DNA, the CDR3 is TGTGCCAACAGTTTAAATCACGGAGGTTACGAGCAGTACTTC. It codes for CANSLNHGGYEQYF.

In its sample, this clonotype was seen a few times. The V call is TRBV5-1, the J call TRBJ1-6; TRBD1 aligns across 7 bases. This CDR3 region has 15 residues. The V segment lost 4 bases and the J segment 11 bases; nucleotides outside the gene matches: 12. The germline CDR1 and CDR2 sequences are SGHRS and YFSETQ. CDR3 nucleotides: TGCGCCAGCAGCGATACCGGGACAGTGATACCACCCCTCCACTTT. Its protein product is CASSDTGTVIPPLHF.

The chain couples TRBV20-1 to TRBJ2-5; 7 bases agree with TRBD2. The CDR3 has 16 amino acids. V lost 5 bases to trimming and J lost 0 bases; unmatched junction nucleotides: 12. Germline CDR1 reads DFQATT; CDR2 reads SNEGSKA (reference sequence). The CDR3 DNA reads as TGCAGTGCTGAGGGGAGGGGACCAGGAAACCAAGAGACCCAGTACTTC. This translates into CSAEGRGPGNQETQYF.